Following are 26 T cell receptor beta chains from one sample sequenced in a study of cytomegalovirus exposure and HLA in healthy donors. Both 60 Vbeta primers and 13 Jbeta primers went into the PCR. Only in-frame clones appear in the TCRdb table, and some are missing; sequencing was by immunoSEQ multiplex PCR. The sample has some 110,000 clones; roughly three quarters are singletons. The sequenced material came from PBMCs. These receptors originate from a male donor in good health and CMV-seronegative.

V and J are TRBV9 and TRBJ2-6, with unresolved D. Deletions cut 0 bases from V and 0 bases from J, with 7 bases between. The CDR3 loop spans 16 amino acids. Germline V lookup: CDR1 SGDLS, CDR2 YYNGEE. DNA for the CDR3: TGTGCCAGCAGCGTAGGATGGAGCTCTGGGGCCAACGTCCTGACTTTC. It is translated as CASSVGWSSGANVLTF.

The chain recombines TRBV2 with TRBJ1-1, with D uncertain. Germline loops: CDR1 SNHLY, CDR2 FYNNEI. The CDR3 spans 13 residues. V was pared by 5 bases and J by 0 bases, with 7 bases between. The CDR3 DNA is TGTGCCAGCAGTCGAGGGATGAACACTGAAGCTTTCTTT. Its protein product is CASSRGMNTEAFF. The full variable domain, completed using reference TRBV2 and TRBJ1-1, is EPEVTQTPSHQVTQMGQEVILRCVPISNHLYFYWYRQILGQKVEFLVSFYNNEISEKSEIFDDQFSVERPDGSNFTLKIRSTKLEDSAMYFCASSRGMNTEAFFGQGTRLTVV.

This clone was counted a single time. This rearrangement joins TRBV6-6 to TRBJ1-5, with 7 bases that match TRBD1. V lost 5 bases to trimming and J lost 4 bases; unmatched junction nucleotides: 5. This CDR3 region has 14 residues. Germline assignment: CDR1 MNHNY and CDR2 SVGAGI (reference sequence). DNA for the CDR3: TGTGCCAGCAGTCGTGGGACAGTGAATCAGCCCCAGCATTTT. Residues: CASSRGTVNQPQHF.

The chain links TRBV9 to TRBJ2-1; D might be TRBD2 (6 bases). Between the trimmed V and J ends, which lost 2 bases and 5 bases, there was a span of 11 bases. Germline V gives CDR1 SGDLS, CDR2 YYNGEE. The CDR3 runs to 14 residues. The CDR3 reads CASSVTSTNNEQFF. The CDR3 bases are TGTGCCAGCAGCGTTACTAGCACCAACAATGAGCAGTTCTTC.

This clone was detected only a few times. The chain uses TRBV4-3 and TRBJ2-1; TRBD2 matches at 10 bases. Per germline, CDR1 LGHNA and CDR2 YSLEER. The CDR3 runs to 16 residues. V was clipped by 3 bases and J by 6 bases; unmatched bases: 8. The CDR3 loop is CASSQHLAGEGNEQFF. The CDR3 nucleotides read TGCGCCAGCAGCCAGCACCTAGCGGGAGAAGGCAATGAGCAGTTCTTC.

The chain's CDR3 is CASSSRTGGPMDTEAFF. The CDR3 DNA reads TGTGCCAGCAGTTCCCGGACAGGGGGGCCTATGGACACTGAAGCTTTCTTT. V is TRBV27 and J is TRBJ1-1, with 10 nucleotides matching TRBD1. Germline V gene data show CDR1 as MNHEY and CDR2 as SMNVEV (reference sequence). With V trimmed by 4 bases and J by 3 bases, 11 bases remained unmatched. This CDR3 has 17 amino acids.

There are a few counts of this clone. The genes are TRBV6-1 and TRBJ1-4; no reliable D call. CDR1 is MNHNS and CDR2 is SASEGT in the germline V gene. The CDR3 consists of 14 residues. V was clipped by 6 bases and J by 3 bases, with 11 bases between them. CDR3 in amino acids: CASRADLPNEKLFF. Written as DNA, the CDR3 is TGTGCCAGCAGGGCAGACTTACCTAATGAAAAACTGTTTTTT.

The V gene is TRBV5-1, the J gene TRBJ2-5, with a weak D call TRBD2 (6 bases). The germline gives CDR1 SGHRS, CDR2 YFSETQ. The CDR3 is 14 residues long. V lost 1 base, J lost 4 bases, and 11 bases lay in between. The CDR3 protein is CASSLNGRGETQYF. The CDR3 coding sequence is TGCGCCAGCAGCTTGAACGGGAGAGGAGAGACCCAGTACTTC.

This chain links TRBV28 with TRBJ2-4; 8 nucleotides align to TRBD1. This CDR3 region has 15 residues. CDR1 and CDR2 (germline): MDHEN, SYDVKM. V lost 3 bases, J lost 1 base, and 2 bases stayed unmatched. The CDR3 protein is CASSLTGEAKNIQYF. The CDR3 coding sequence is TGTGCCAGCAGTTTGACAGGGGAGGCCAAAAACATTCAGTACTTC.

The chain joins TRBV18 to TRBJ2-7, with TRBD2 matching 8 bases. CDR3 length: 13 amino acids. CDR1 is KGHSH and CDR2 is LQKENI in the germline V gene. V was clipped by 8 bases and J by 0 bases; unmatched bases: 3. The CDR3 DNA follows: TGTGCCAGCGGCGGGGGGAGCTCCTACGAGCAGTACTTC. Protein: CASGGGSSYEQYF.

V is TRBV15 and J is TRBJ1-5; D may be TRBD1 (5 bases). The CDR3 spans 15 residues. The V end was cut by 5 bases, the J end by 7 bases, with 18 bases between. In germline, CDR1 is LNHNV, CDR2 YYDKDF (reference sequence). CDR3 nucleotide sequence: TGTGCCACCAGCGATCAAAGGGGAACGGGCCAGCCCCAGCATTTT. Translating gives CATSDQRGTGQPQHF. Looking up the rest from reference TRBV15 and TRBJ1-5 gives the full variable domain: DAMVIQNPRYQVTQFGKPVTLSCSQTLNHNVMYWYQQKSSQAPKLLFHYYDKDFNNEADTPDNFQSRRPNTSFCFLDIRSPGLGDTAMYLCATSDQRGTGQPQHFGDGTRLSIL.

V is TRBV7-3 and J is TRBJ2-7, with a weak D call TRBD2 (6 bases). The CDR3 extends over 14 amino acids. V was cut by 3 bases and J by 5 bases, with 14 bases left in between. Germline loops: CDR1 SGHTA, CDR2 FQGTGA. In DNA form, the CDR3 reads TGTGCCAGCAGCTTCAGTGGGACTGGCGACGAGCAGTACTTC. Translation gives CASSFSGTGDEQYF. Full variable domain (missing parts from reference TRBV7-3 and TRBJ2-7): GAGVSQTPSNKVTEKGKYVELRCDPISGHTALYWYRQSLGQGPEFLIYFQGTGAADDSGLPNDRFFAVRPEGSVSTLKIQRTERGDSAVYLCASSFSGTGDEQYFGPGTRLTVT.

J is TRBJ2-3 and V is TRBV19, with 7 bases aligning to TRBD1. The CDR3 loop spans 15 amino acids. V lost 3 bases to trimming and J lost 4 bases; unmatched junction nucleotides: 7. Germline CDR1 and CDR2: LNHDA and SQIVND (reference sequence). CDR3 region: CASSIGTGVPDTQYF. In nucleotides, the CDR3 is TGTGCCAGTAGTATTGGAACAGGGGTTCCAGATACGCAGTATTTT. Full variable domain (missing parts from reference TRBV19 and TRBJ2-3): DGGITQSPKYLFRKEGQNVTLSCEQNLNHDAMYWYRQDPGQGLRLIYYSQIVNDFQKGDIAEGYSVSREKKESFPLTVTSAQKNPTAFYLCASSIGTGVPDTQYFGPGTRLTVL.

DNA of the CDR3: TGTGCCAGCAGCGCCGGGACACATTCCACAGATACGCAGTATTTT. It translates to CASSAGTHSTDTQYF. J is TRBJ2-3 and V is TRBV2; possible D gene TRBD1, 6 bases. The CDR3 totals 15 residues. V gave up 6 bases and J gave up 2 bases, with 15 bases separating them. Germline-derived CDR1 and CDR2 are SNHLY and FYNNEI. Full variable domain (missing parts from reference TRBV2 and TRBJ2-3): EPEVTQTPSHQVTQMGQEVILRCVPISNHLYFYWYRQILGQKVEFLVSFYNNEISEKSEIFDDQFSVERPDGSNFTLKIRSTKLEDSAMYFCASSAGTHSTDTQYFGPGTRLTVL.

The chain combines TRBV7-9 with TRBJ2-7; the match to TRBD2 covers 8 bases. There are 16 residues in the CDR3. CDR1 is SEHNR, CDR2 FQNEAQ, per germline (reference sequence). The V gene end was trimmed by 5 bases and the J gene end by 5 bases; junction bases not matched to a gene: 14. This CDR3 reads CASSPLAGLIDHEQYF. The CDR3 DNA reads TGTGCCAGCAGCCCCTTAGCGGGATTGATCGACCACGAGCAGTACTTC.

This clone was recorded only once. This chain's CDR3 is CASSQDTGLFADTQYF. The CDR3 region has the DNA TGCGCCAGCAGCCAAGATACCGGACTCTTTGCAGATACGCAGTATTTT. The rearrangement links TRBV4-3 to TRBJ2-3; possibly TRBD2 for D (5 bases). The germline V gene encodes CDR1 LGHNA and CDR2 YSLEER. The V end was cut by 0 bases, the J end by 4 bases, with 14 bases between. This CDR3 is 16 amino acids long.

The chain uses TRBV4-1 and TRBJ2-5; 8 nucleotides agree with TRBD1. The J call may be faulty, since TRBJ2-7 better matches the DNA end. Germline V CDR1 and CDR2: MGHRA, YSYEKL. This CDR3 spans 17 amino acids. The CDR3 bases are TGCGCCAGCAGCCAGCCCAGCAAGGACAGGGTTGCCCCCGAGCAGTACTTC. This codes for CASSQPSKDRVAPEQYF.

The chain has TRBV19 and TRBJ2-5, with D perhaps matching TRBD2 (5 bases). The CDR3 is 14 amino acids. The V gene lost 3 bases and the J gene lost 2 bases, with 10 bases spanning the gap. CDR1 is LNHDA and CDR2 is SQIVND in the germline V gene (reference sequence). As DNA, the CDR3 is TGTGCCAGTAGTATCGACTACGTACAAGAGACCCAGTACTTC. As protein: CASSIDYVQETQYF.

This sequence joins TRBV5-4 and TRBJ1-5, with unresolved D. The CDR3 runs to 14 residues. In germline, CDR1 is SGHNT, CDR2 YYREEE (reference sequence). V lost 4 bases and J 0 bases, leaving 8 bases between the germline ends. The CDR3 sequence is CASSPDNSNQPQHF. CDR3 nucleotide sequence: TGTGCCAGCAGCCCCGACAATAGCAATCAGCCCCAGCATTTT.

This chain uses TRBV5-4 with TRBJ1-2; 8 nucleotides match TRBD1. Unmatched junction bases numbered 5, after V lost 3 bases and J lost 4 bases. This CDR3 has 14 residues. Germline assignment: CDR1 SGHNT and CDR2 YYREEE (reference sequence). The CDR3 DNA reads as TGTGCCAGCAGCTCCCTCGACAGGGGCTATGGCTACACCTTC. Encoded protein: CASSSLDRGYGYTF.

The rearrangement joins TRBV28 to TRBJ2-7, with TRBD1 matching over 7 bases. J lost 2 bases, V lost 7 bases, and 11 bases had no gene match. Germline V gene data show CDR1 as MDHEN and CDR2 as SYDVKM. The CDR3 extends over 15 amino acids. The CDR3 coding sequence is TGTGCCAGCACCAACACTGGACAGGCACCCTACGAGCAGTACTTC. It yields the protein CASTNTGQAPYEQYF.

The count of this clone is one. The chain has TRBV14 and TRBJ2-7; tentatively, D is TRBD1 (6 bases). The CDR3 runs to 23 residues. The germline V and J ends were trimmed by 1 base and 6 bases, with 40 bases remaining between them. Germline V CDR1 and CDR2: SGHDN, FVKESK. The CDR3 reads CASSQGLGHAPHAYSPGTVEQYF. The CDR3 DNA reads TGTGCCAGCAGCCAAGGCCTGGGACATGCGCCCCATGCATACTCCCCAGGTACGGTCGAGCAGTACTTC.

The rearrangement uses TRBV25-1 and TRBJ1-2, with 7 positions matching TRBD1. This CDR3 region has 14 residues. J lost 7 bases, V lost 5 bases, and 10 bases had no gene match. From germline, CDR1 is MGHDK and CDR2 SYGVNS. The CDR3 spells CASSPQGGLTGYTF. The CDR3 bases are TGTGCCAGCAGTCCCCAGGGGGGTTTAACTGGCTACACCTTC.

The chain links TRBV29-1 to TRBJ2-7; 8 positions agree with TRBD1. The CDR3 contains 13 residues. Per germline, CDR1 SQVTM and CDR2 ANQGSEA. Trimming took 3 bases from V and 7 from J; bases not matched to a gene: 8. This CDR3 reads CSVEGTGGAEQYF. CDR3 nucleotides: TGCAGCGTTGAGGGGACAGGCGGCGCGGAGCAGTACTTC.

This clone was observed a handful of times. This chain uses TRBV9 with TRBJ1-5; D is unresolved. This CDR3 comprises 14 residues. Trimming left V 0 bases short and J 7 bases short, with 11 bases between. CDR1 is SGDLS and CDR2 is YYNGEE in the germline V gene. CDR3 nucleotide sequence: TGTGCCAGCAGCGTAGATTTGGGCAGCCAGCCCCAGCATTTT. It translates to CASSVDLGSQPQHF.

CDR3 in amino acids: CASSHQRSGRAQFYEQYF. CDR3 in DNA: TGTGCCAGCAGCCACCAACGTAGCGGGAGGGCCCAATTCTACGAGCAGTACTTC. The genes are TRBV4-2 and TRBJ2-7, with 11 bases matching TRBD2. Germline V CDR1 and CDR2: LGHNA, YNFKEQ. Trimming cost V 3 bases and J 3 bases; bases outside gene matches: 13. This CDR3 has 18 amino acids.